The source of this TCR beta chain is a study of cytomegalovirus exposure and HLA in healthy donors (dated by TCRdb to about 2017). The study in broad terms: According to a later analysis, the 100 to 150 validation repertoires were produced on the same platform as the roughly 600 repertoires of the first cohort. To predict cytomegalovirus infection status, the study brought together high-throughput TCR immunosequencing, statistical association of individual TCRs with disease status, and machine learning. In addition to the first cohort of 666 subjects, a separate validation cohort of over 90 different subjects was used. The study aimed to test whether cataloging public T cell receptors could reveal signatures of past pathogen exposure.

Comment on this clone: Its antigen is still unknown. Base-call qualities are not available, and no considerably larger clone is one nucleotide away.

Separate from the roughly 630-subject first cohort, the validation cohort of roughly 110 subjects was the group to which the donors belonged. Here is what the overall study found, with its caveats: In a later analysis, TCRs clustered in the first cohort were found to also tend to co-occur in the roughly 120 validation repertoires, with approximately 94% of cluster scores above 0. According to the authors, the approach could potentially be generalized to other disease states and immunological phenotypes. In both the original and validation cohorts, the classifier was reported to diagnose cytomegalovirus status with high specificity and sensitivity. In vitro tests confirmed that a few of the cytomegalovirus-associated TCR beta chains recognize cytomegalovirus antigens. Across donors, most TCR sequences were observed very rarely, whereas some public TCRs were present in many individuals. A later analysis lacked HLA typing for the validation cohort, so it scored co-occurrence in that cohort across all 120 repertoires. A total of 150 or so TCR beta chains were listed by the study as associated with cytomegalovirus.

Library preparation employed the immunoSEQ multiplex PCR assay. The study's own analysis went as follows. A statistical classification framework was developed to diagnose cytomegalovirus status using the catalog of TCR beta chain sequences. Sourced from immuneACCESS, this table was stored by TCRdb with only in-frame sequences that have V and J called. A share of the clones is absent; for the studies checked, an unresolved V gene accounts for under half, and the remainder has no known explanation. The DNA was the basis for D and trimming; V, J and clone size are from that table. The sample table contains 220,000 or so clones; only one count was recorded for 70% to 90% of them. In total, the top ten clones hold 5.5% to 6.5% of the sample. Including the terminal cysteine and phenylalanine, the CDR3 comprises 13 residues. Kept here is only the CDR3 DNA, which spans 39 bases and is read in frame from base 1. At the junction V is shortened by 4 bases and J by 5 bases, with 12 bases in between. The germline V gene specifies SGDLS as CDR1 and YYNGEE as CDR2.

Sequenced: PBMCs. The chain is assembled from TRBV9 and TRBJ1-1; the D gene remains uncertain. The source of this sequence is a woman aged 18-29 years in good health and CMV-seronegative. CDR3 reads: CASSPRTGTEAFF. The DNA reads as follows: TGTGCCAGCAGCCCGAGGACGGGAACTGAAGCTTTCTTT.